This section outlines one T cell receptor (beta chain) sequence together with its context. The antigen is not known. These data belong to a study of regulatory T cells in long-lasting Graves disease. General study results and limits: Investigators studied peripheral blood only, not thyroid tissue. Patients with persistent disease showed a bias toward TRBV28, TRBJ1-2 and TRBJ2-5. Those with persistent disease had in common more public clonotypes (fewer than 3,000) than new patients (about 970).

Library construction for TCR beta used iRepertoire HTBI primers and Arm-PCR of CDR3 regions. Using its own MiXCR run on the multiplex PCR reads, TCRdb lists one record per CDR3 protein. In the table there are about 400,000 distinct CDR3 sequences, roughly 20% of which are singletons. The CDR3 loop spans 14 amino acids. Germline CDR1 reads DFQATT; CDR2 reads SNEGSKA (reference sequence). The V segment lost 1 base and the J segment 5 bases; nucleotides outside the gene matches: 5. Stated time point: persistent/refractory GD, antithyroid drugs over 5 years with positive TRAb. PBMC-derived RNA was used for the TCR library.

This sequence joins TRBV20-1 and TRBJ2-5; 9 bases fit TRBD2. This sequence originates from a female donor with Graves disease. This specimen was peripheral blood mononuclear cells (PBMCs), taken when the disease was refractory, from a patient treated with antithyroid drugs. CDR3 sequence (DNA): TGCAGTGCTAGAGTTCTAGCGGGACTGGAGACCCAGTACTTC. Protein: CSARVLAGLETQYF.